The rows below give T cell receptor beta chains drawn from one sample of a study of blood T cell repertoires in COVID-19. Libraries were prepared by immunoSEQ multiplex PCR; TCRdb keeps only in-frame clonotypes and omits some of them. This table holds a few hundred thousand clones, roughly nine tenths found once. Sequencing was performed on PBMCs or T cells enriched from blood (not recorded which). Source of these receptors: a man aged 30-40 years who had recovered from COVID-19. Both conserved end residues are part of each CDR3. The D gene is left open where the match is weak. A row's size may be missing; if present it is once, few, many or a size class.

.,.,TRBV4-1,TRBJ1-4,TGCGCCAGCAGCCAAGAGACTTTCGATGAAAAACTGTTTTTT,CASSQETFDEKLFF
.,.,TRBV28,TRBJ2-5,TGTGCCAGCAGTCGCAGGGCCACGTCGGAGACCCAGTACTTC,CASSRRATSETQYF
.,TRBD2,TRBV7-2,TRBJ2-7,TGTGCCAGCAGCTTAGCTGGGACTAGCGGGAGGTACGAGCAGTACTTC,CASSLAGTSGRYEQYF
.,TRBD1,TRBV2,TRBJ2-5,TGTGCCAGCAGAGGGTCTCGACAGGGGGGTACCCAGTACTTC,CASRGSRQGGTQYF
.,.,TRBV19,TRBJ2-3,TGTGCCAGTAGTCTTGGGACTGTTAGCACAGATACGCAGTATTTT,CASSLGTVSTDTQYF
.,TRBD1,TRBV3-1/TRBV3-2,TRBJ1-6,TGTGCCAGCAGCCGGGACAGGGGCTCACCCCTCCACTTT,CASSRDRGSPLHF
.,TRBD1,TRBV28,TRBJ1-4,TGTGCCAGCAGATTCACAGGGGGCCTGGATGAAAAACTGTTTTTT,CASRFTGGLDEKLFF
few,.,TRBV18,TRBJ1-2,TGTGCCAGCTCACCACCGGGGCAGCAAGCTAACTATGGCTACACCTTC,CASSPPGQQANYGYTF
.,TRBD2,TRBV2,TRBJ2-3,TGTGCCAGCAGTTTTAGCGGGATTGGAGATACGCAGTATTTT,CASSFSGIGDTQYF
.,.,TRBV5-1,TRBJ2-6,TGCGCCAGCAGCTTGACAGGGAGCTCTGGGGCCAACGTCCTGACTTTC,CASSLTGSSGANVLTF
.,TRBD2,TRBV30,TRBJ2-7,TGTGCCTGGAGTGTACCGGGAGGGAGGGCCGAGCAGTACTTC,CAWSVPGGRAEQYF
.,.,TRBV5-1,TRBJ2-1,TGCGCCAGCAGCTTGTCTGGCGGGCATAATGAGCAGTTCTTC,CASSLSGGHNEQFF
.,TRBD1,TRBV3-1/TRBV3-2,TRBJ1-1,TGTGCCAGCAGCCAAGACCGGACAGGGGCTCTCACTGAAGCTTTCTTT,CASSQDRTGALTEAFF
.,.,TRBV27,TRBJ1-6,TGTGCCAGCAGTTTGCTCGGGAGGGGCGAGAATTCACCCCTCCACTTT,CASSLLGRGENSPLHF
.,.,TRBV15,TRBJ1-2,TGTGCCACCAGCAGAGATCTCGTACTAAGCTATGGCTACACCTTC,CATSRDLVLSYGYTF
.,TRBD1,TRBV7-6,TRBJ2-2,TGTGCCAGCAGCTTGGCCCAGGGGGCGAGGAACACCGGGGAGCTGTTTTTT,CASSLAQGARNTGELFF
.,.,TRBV12-3/TRBV12-4,TRBJ1-2,TGTGCCAGCAGTTTAACCAGGGTCTCTGGTACCTTC,CASSLTRVSGTF
.,.,TRBV30,TRBJ1-2,TGTGCCTGGAGTCAGGAGGCCGGCTACACCTTC,CAWSQEAGYTF
.,.,TRBV5-8,TRBJ2-1,TGTGCCAGCAGCTTGGTTAGGGGTCTCGATGAGCAGTTCTTC,CASSLVRGLDEQFF
.,TRBD2,TRBV4-1,TRBJ2-7,TGCGCCAGCAGCCTTAGGGCTAGCGGGAGGGCCGGGATCCCCTACGAGCAGTACTTC,CASSLRASGRAGIPYEQYF
.,TRBD2,TRBV24-1,TRBJ2-7,TGTGCCACCAGTTCGACTAGCGGAAACTCCTACGAGCAGTACTTC,CATSSTSGNSYEQYF
.,.,TRBV7-8,TRBJ1-1,TGTGCCAGCAGCTTGGTCGGGGAGAACACTGAAGCTTTCTTT,CASSLVGENTEAFF
.,.,TRBV7-2,TRBJ2-1,TGTGCCAGCAGCTTTGGTCCGGGGAACAATGAGCAGTTCTTC,CASSFGPGNNEQFF
once,TRBD2,TRBV19,TRBJ2-1,TGTGCCAGTAGTATTTCTAGCGGGAGAACCTACAATGAGCAGTTCTTC,CASSISSGRTYNEQFF
once,.,TRBV24-1,TRBJ2-2,TGTGCCACCAGTGATTTGCGCGGGGCCTCGAACACCGGGGAGCTGTTTTTT,CATSDLRGASNTGELFF
.,.,TRBV3-1/TRBV3-2,TRBJ2-7,TGTGCCAGCAGCCAAGAGGGGGCAGAGCAGTACTTC,CASSQEGAEQYF
.,TRBD1,TRBV12-5,TRBJ1-5,TGTGCTAGTGGTTTGTGGACAGGGGGCGTGAAATGGCATCAGCCCCAGCATTTT,CASGLWTGGVKWHQPQHF
.,TRBD1,TRBV19,TRBJ2-1,TGTGCCAGTAGTATCGGGCAGGGGGCAAGGAATGAGCAGTTCTTC,CASSIGQGARNEQFF
.,TRBD1,TRBV5-1,TRBJ1-1,TGCGCCAGCAGACCGGGACAGGGCGGCACTGAAGCTTTCTTT,CASRPGQGGTEAFF
.,.,TRBV24-1,TRBJ2-7,TGTGCCACCAGTGATTTCAACGAGCAGTACTTC,CATSDFNEQYF
.,.,TRBV5-1,TRBJ1-2,TGCGCCAGCAGCTTGGCCGGTAGCTATGGCTACACCTTC,CASSLAGSYGYTF
.,TRBD1,TRBV28,TRBJ2-7,TGTGCCAGCAGCATGACAGGGGGAAACTACGAGCAGTACTTC,CASSMTGGNYEQYF
.,TRBD2,TRBV7-9,TRBJ2-1,TGTGCCAGCAGCCGATCCCCACTAGCGGCGCTTGAGCAGTTCTTC,CASSRSPLAALEQFF
.,TRBD1,TRBV4-1,TRBJ1-4,TGCGCCAGCAGCCAAAGGGGGACAGAGGCTGAAAAACTGTTTTTT,CASSQRGTEAEKLFF
.,TRBD2,TRBV5-1,TRBJ2-7,TGCGCCAGCAGAGAAAGGGAGGGTAGCGGGATTTACGAGCAGTACTTC,CASREREGSGIYEQYF
.,TRBD1,TRBV28,TRBJ1-4,TGTGCCAGCAGCCTTGCACAGGGGGTGAGTGAAAAACTGTTTTTT,CASSLAQGVSEKLFF
.,TRBD1,TRBV25-1,TRBJ1-4,TGTGCCAGCAGTGAACCCACAGGGGGAGAAAAACTGTTTTTT,CASSEPTGGEKLFF
.,.,TRBV19,TRBJ1-5,TGTGCCAGTAGTCTACAGGGCTTGGAGCAGCCCCAGCATTTT,CASSLQGLEQPQHF
.,.,TRBV14,TRBJ2-7,TGTGCCAGCAGCTTTTGGACGGGGACCTACGAGCAGTACTTC,CASSFWTGTYEQYF
.,.,TRBV3-1/TRBV3-2,TRBJ1-5,TGTGCCAGCAGCCAAGATGCGGCGGGTTTGGGGAATCAGCCCCAGCATTTT,CASSQDAAGLGNQPQHF